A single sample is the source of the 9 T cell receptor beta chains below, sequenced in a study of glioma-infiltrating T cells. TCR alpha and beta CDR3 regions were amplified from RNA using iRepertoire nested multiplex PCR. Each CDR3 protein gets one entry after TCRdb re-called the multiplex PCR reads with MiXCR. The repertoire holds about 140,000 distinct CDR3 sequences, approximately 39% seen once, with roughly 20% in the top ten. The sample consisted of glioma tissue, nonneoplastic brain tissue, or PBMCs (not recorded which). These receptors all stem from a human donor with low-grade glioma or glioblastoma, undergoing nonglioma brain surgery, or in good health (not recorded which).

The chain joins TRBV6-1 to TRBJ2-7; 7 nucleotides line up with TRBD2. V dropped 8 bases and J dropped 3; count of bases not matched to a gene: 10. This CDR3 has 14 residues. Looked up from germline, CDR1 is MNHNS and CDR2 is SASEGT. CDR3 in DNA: TGTGCCAGCGGCGTGGGCGGGAGTGTCTACGAGCAGTACTTC. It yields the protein CASGVGGSVYEQYF.

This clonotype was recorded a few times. DNA of the CDR3: TGTGCCAGCAGTAGACAGGGGGGGGGCAATCAGCCCCAGCATTTT. Protein product: CASSRQGGGNQPQHF. The V gene is TRBV6-1, the J gene TRBJ1-5; TRBD1 aligns across 9 bases. J lost 2 bases, V lost 5 bases, and 4 bases had no gene match. CDR1 is MNHNS, CDR2 SASEGT, per germline. The CDR3 is made up of 15 amino acids.

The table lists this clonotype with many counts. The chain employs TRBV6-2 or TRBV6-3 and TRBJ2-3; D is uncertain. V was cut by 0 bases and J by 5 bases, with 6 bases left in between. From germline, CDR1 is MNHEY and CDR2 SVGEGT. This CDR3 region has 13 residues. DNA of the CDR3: TGTGCCAGCAGTTACTCTGTCGGAGATACGCAGTATTTT. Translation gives CASSYSVGDTQYF.

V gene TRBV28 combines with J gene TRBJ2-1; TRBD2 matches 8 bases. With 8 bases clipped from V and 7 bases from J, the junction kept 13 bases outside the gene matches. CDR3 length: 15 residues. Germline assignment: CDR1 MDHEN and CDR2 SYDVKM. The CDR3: CASVPTGRAGNEQFF. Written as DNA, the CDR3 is TGTGCCAGCGTACCAACCGGGAGGGCCGGGAATGAGCAGTTCTTC. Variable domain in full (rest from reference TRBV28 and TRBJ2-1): DVKVTQSSRYLVKRTGEKVFLECVQDMDHENMFWYRQDPGLGLRLIYFSYDVKMKEKGDIPEGYSVSREKKERFSLILESASTNQTSMYLCASVPTGRAGNEQFFGPGTRLTVL.

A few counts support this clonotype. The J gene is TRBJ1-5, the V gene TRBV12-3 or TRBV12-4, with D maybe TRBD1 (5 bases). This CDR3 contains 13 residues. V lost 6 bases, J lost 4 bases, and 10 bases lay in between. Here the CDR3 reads CASSPTANQPQHF. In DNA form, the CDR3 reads TGTGCCAGCAGCCCGACAGCGAATCAGCCCCAGCATTTT.

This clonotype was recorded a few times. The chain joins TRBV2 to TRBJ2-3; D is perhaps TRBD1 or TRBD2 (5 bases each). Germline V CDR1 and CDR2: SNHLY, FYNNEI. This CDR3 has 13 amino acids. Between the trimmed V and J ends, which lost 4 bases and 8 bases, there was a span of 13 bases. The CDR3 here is CASSASGAATQYF. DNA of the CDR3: TGTGCCAGCAGTGCGTCCGGGGCCGCTACGCAGTATTTT.

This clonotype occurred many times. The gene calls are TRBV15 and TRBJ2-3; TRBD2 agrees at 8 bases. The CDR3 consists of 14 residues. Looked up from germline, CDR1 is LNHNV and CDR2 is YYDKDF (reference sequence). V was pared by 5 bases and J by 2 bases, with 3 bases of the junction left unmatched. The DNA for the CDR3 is TGTGCCACCAGCTCGCGGGGGGCCACAGATACGCAGTATTTT. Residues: CATSSRGATDTQYF.

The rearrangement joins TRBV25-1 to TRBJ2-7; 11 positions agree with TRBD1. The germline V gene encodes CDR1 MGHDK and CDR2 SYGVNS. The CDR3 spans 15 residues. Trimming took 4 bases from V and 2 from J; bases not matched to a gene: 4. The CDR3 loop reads CASSAGTGGPYEQYF. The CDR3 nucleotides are TGTGCCAGCAGTGCCGGGACAGGGGGTCCCTACGAGCAGTACTTC.

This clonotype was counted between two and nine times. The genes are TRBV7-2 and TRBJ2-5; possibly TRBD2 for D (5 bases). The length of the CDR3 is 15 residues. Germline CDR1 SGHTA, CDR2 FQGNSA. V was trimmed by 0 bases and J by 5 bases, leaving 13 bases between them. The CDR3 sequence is CASSLAAGEMETQYF. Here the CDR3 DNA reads TGTGCCAGCAGCTTAGCCGCCGGGGAGATGGAGACCCAGTACTTC.